This TCR beta chain derives from a study of cytomegalovirus exposure and HLA in healthy donors. The study ran its PCR with 60 Vbeta and 13 Jbeta primers. Generated by immunoSEQ multiplex PCR, the TCRdb table keeps only in-frame clones and is missing some. In the table there are roughly 240,000 clones, roughly 82% of which are singletons. V lost 5 bases, J lost 1 base, and 7 bases stayed unmatched. The CDR3 has 15 amino acids. Germline CDR1 and CDR2: MNHEY and SMNVEV (reference sequence). Study results and limitations: Donor immune exposure was known only as CMV serostatus. Reportedly, TCR beta sequences accurately predicted HLA-A and HLA-B alleles in most subjects. Exclusion applied to some V segments, including TRBV6-2 and TRBV6-3, as they were indistinguishable.

Note on this clone: Its antigen is not known.

Sample: PBMCs. The receptor was isolated from a woman between 35 and 50 years old in good health and CMV-seropositive. The genes are TRBV27 and TRBJ1-1, with 7 bases fitting TRBD1. The CDR3 protein is CASSARQGGNTEAFF. The DNA for the CDR3 is TGTGCCAGCAGTGCCAGACAGGGAGGGAACACTGAAGCTTTCTTT.